This T cell receptor beta chain stems from a study of shared clonotypes between healthy human individuals. Overall study context: Three CD4 naive, three CD4 memory, two CD8 naive and one CD8 memory plate were used per donor.

This clone was detected only a few times. Its antigen remains unknown. Clones were read by immunoSEQ multiplex PCR, and TCRdb kept only the in-frame ones, dropping some. Here the sample spans some 1 million clones, around 74% being singletons. Study-level results: Generation probabilities were higher for clonotypes shared across all four sorted-subset donors than for unshared ones. Across a handful of donors, naive CD4 shared roughly 5%, naive CD8 under 4%, memory CD4 2% to 2.5%, memory CD8 over 0.3%.

The CDR3 extends over 16 amino acids. V gave up 5 bases and J gave up 3 bases; unmatched junction bases: 9. CDR1 and CDR2 from the germline V gene are SGHTA and FQGTGA. Sample: memory CD4+ T cells sorted from blood. Sample subset: CD45RA-negative fraction. This chain joins TRBV7-3 and TRBJ2-1; 8 bases are shared with TRBD2. The sequence derives from a man aged 18-30 years in good health. The CDR3 protein is CASSIDAGGFYNEQFF. CDR3 in DNA: TGTGCCAGCAGCATAGATGCGGGGGGCTTCTACAATGAGCAGTTCTTC. The full variable domain, with the rest looked up from reference TRBV7-3 and TRBJ2-1, is GAGVSQTPSNKVTEKGKYVELRCDPISGHTALYWYRQSLGQGPEFLIYFQGTGAADDSGLPNDRFFAVRPEGSVSTLKIQRTERGDSAVYLCASSIDAGGFYNEQFFGPGTRLTVL.